The T cell receptor beta chain described here comes from a study of OX40 agonist ivuxolimab in advanced cancers. Study-wide context: As their treatment, patients were administered ivuxolimab, an agonistic anti-OX40 (CD134) antibody. Study outcomes and limitations: Some of the lowest clonal expansion was seen in partial responders at 0.1-3.0 mg/kg. The study found that CD8+ T cells averaged more expanded clones than CD4+.

Profiling relied on immunoSEQ multiplex PCR, and the TCRdb table lists in-frame clones only, not all of them. The repertoire holds roughly 48,000 clones, with 83% as singletons. About this clone: The antigen is not known.

With 2 bases removed from V and 4 bases from J, the gap between germline ends came to 17 bases. The V gene's germline CDR1 is LGHNA and CDR2 YSLEER. The CDR3 length is 16 residues. The sample was CD4+ or CD8+ T cells sorted from blood, taken in a trial of the OX40 agonist ivuxolimab. The source of this sequence is an adult with an advanced solid tumor such as melanoma, head and neck, liver or kidney cancer. The rearrangement joins TRBV4-3 to TRBJ2-5, with D possibly matching TRBD1 (5 bases). CDR3 bases: TGCGCCAGCAGCCAAATAAGGGCAGGGCTTGGAGAGACCCAGTACTTC. This sequence encodes CASSQIRAGLGETQYF.